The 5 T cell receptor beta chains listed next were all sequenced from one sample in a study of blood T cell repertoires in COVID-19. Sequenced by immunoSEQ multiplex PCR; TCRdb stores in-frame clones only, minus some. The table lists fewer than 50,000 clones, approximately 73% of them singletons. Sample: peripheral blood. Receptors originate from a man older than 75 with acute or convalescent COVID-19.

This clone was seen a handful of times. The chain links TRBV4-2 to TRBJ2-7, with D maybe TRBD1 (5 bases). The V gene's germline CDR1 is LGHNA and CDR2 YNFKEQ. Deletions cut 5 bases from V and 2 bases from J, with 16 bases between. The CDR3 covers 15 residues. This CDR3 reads CASSAFTGATYEQYF. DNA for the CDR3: TGTGCCAGCAGCGCTTTCACTGGGGCCACCTACGAGCAGTACTTC.

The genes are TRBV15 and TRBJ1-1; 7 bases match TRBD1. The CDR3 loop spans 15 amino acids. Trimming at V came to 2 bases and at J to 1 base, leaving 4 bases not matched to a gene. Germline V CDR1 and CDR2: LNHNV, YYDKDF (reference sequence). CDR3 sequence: CATSRKAGGNTEAFF. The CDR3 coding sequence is TGTGCCACCAGCAGAAAGGCAGGGGGGAACACTGAAGCTTTCTTT.

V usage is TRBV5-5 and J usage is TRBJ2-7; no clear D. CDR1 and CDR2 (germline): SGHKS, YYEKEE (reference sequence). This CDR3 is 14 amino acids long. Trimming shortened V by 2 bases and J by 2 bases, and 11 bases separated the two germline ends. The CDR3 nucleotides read TGTGCCAGCAGCTTAAGCCCGGTGGCCTACGAGCAGTACTTC. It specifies CASSLSPVAYEQYF.

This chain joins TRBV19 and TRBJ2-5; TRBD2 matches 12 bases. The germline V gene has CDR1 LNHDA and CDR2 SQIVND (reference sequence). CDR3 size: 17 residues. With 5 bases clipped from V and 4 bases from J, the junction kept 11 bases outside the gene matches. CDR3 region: CASSPRTSGTRRETQYF. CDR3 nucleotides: TGTGCCAGTAGTCCCCGGACTAGCGGGACGAGGCGAGAGACCCAGTACTTC.

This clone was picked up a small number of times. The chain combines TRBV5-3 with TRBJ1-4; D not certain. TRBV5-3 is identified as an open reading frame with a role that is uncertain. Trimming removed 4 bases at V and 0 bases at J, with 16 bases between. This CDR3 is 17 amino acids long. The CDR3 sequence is CARSPPVGDATNEKLFF. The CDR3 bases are TGTGCCAGAAGCCCACCCGTCGGGGATGCAACTAATGAAAAACTGTTTTTT.